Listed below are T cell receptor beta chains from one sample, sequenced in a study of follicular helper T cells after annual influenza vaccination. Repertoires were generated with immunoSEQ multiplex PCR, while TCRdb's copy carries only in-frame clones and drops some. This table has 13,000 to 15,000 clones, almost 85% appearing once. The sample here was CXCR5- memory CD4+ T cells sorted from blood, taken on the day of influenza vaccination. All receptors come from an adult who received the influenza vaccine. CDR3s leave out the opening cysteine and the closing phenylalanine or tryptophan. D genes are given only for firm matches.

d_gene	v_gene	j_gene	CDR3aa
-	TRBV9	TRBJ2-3	ASSVRGVNTDTQY
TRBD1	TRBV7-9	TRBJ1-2	ASSKGQPGGYT
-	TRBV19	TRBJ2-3	ASSGDKTDTQY
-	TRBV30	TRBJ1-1	AWSVWGAPTEAF
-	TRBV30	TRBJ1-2	AWSAGPLTGYT
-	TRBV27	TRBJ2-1	ASSLLKNRLVRFYNEQF
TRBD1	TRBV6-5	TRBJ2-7	ASSYSTQGNYEQY
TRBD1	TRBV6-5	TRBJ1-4	ASAGFGTGVEKLF
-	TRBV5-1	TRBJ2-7	ASSGVQGLYEQY
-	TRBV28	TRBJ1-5	ASRPGFATGLYQPQH
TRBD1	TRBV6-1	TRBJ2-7	ASSEVGTGLKQY
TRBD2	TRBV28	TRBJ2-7	ASGGGGHYEQY
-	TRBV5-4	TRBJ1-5	ASSLGGAGNQPQH
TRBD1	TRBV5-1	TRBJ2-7	ASSQDRGREQY
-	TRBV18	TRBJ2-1	ASSLDRGQQF
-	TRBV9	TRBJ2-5	ASSVHGQETQY
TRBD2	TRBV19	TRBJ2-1	ARGTSGGNEQF
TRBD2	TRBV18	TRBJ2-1	ASSPPGLPLLGEQF
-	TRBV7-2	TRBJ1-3	ASKSIMGAGNTIY
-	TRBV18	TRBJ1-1	ASSPQGLGVGNTEAF
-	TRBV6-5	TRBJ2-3	APRGDTDTQY
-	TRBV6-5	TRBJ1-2	ASSYSRERYGYT
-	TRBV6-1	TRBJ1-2	ASTDGVGYGYT
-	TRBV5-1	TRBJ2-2	ASSSLTTSNTGELF
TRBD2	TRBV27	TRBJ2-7	ASSWGGGAASGYEQY
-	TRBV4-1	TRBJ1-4	ASSHIKEKLF
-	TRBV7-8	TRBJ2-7	ASSFRDGTYEQY
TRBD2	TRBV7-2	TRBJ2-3	ASSLGLAGKYTQY
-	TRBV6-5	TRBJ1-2	ASSYRGQATYT
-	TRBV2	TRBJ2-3	ASIRQFSTDTQY
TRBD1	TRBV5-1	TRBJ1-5	ASSPGGQDYQPQH
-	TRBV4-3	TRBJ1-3	ASSQDRPESAGGNTIY
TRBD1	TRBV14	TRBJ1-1	ASSQPGQGAFTADTEAF
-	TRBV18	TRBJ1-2	ASSPGLGDGYT
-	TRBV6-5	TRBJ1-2	APPSTGKDYGYT
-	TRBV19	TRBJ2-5	ASSTRSGGTQETQY
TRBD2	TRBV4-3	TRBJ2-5	ASSQEWVAGKQETQY
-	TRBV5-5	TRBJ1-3	ASSFRDTASGNTIY
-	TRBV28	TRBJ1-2	ASSLTGNYGYT
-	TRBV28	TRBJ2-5	ASSSLEGRAPQETQY
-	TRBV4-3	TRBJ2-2	ASSRQAEGTYGELF
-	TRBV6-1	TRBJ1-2	ASSEGPQSYGYT
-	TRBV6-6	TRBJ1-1	ASSYSKANLNTEAF
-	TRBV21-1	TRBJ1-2	ASSNATFWGQGPLFCGYT
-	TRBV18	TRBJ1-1	ASSDRQTNTEAF